The 24 T cell receptor beta chains in this list originate from one sample, sequenced in a study of T-cell reconstitution after alpha-beta-depleted transplantation in children. The TCRbeta library incorporated unique molecular identifiers. TCRdb recomputed calls from the PCR reads with MiXCR, one row per CDR3 protein. The sample carries about 490,000 distinct CDR3 sequences, about 11% recorded once. Sequenced here: PBMCs, sampled before TCRalphabeta/CD19-depleted stem cell transplant. The receptor source for this set is a child aged 2-9 years with inherited bone marrow failure, due to receive a stem cell transplant.

This clonotype has only a few counts. The chain carries TRBV6-1 and TRBJ2-1; 9 bases are shared with TRBD2. Germline values: CDR1 MNHNS, CDR2 SASEGT. CDR3 size: 16 residues. V was pared by 6 bases and J by 5 bases, with 11 bases of the junction left unmatched. This CDR3 reads CASSSGRRLADNEQFF. The CDR3 region has the DNA TGTGCCAGCAGCTCGGGCCGGCGACTAGCGGACAATGAGCAGTTCTTC.

This clonotype was counted ten times or more. V gene TRBV4-3 combines with J gene TRBJ2-3; 9 nucleotides agree with TRBD2. The germline gives CDR1 LGHNA, CDR2 YSLEER. The trim removed 4 bases at V and 1 base at J, leaving 3 bases unmatched. CDR3 size: 15 residues. The CDR3 spells CASSLQREGTDTQYF. The DNA of the CDR3 is TGCGCCAGCAGCCTCCAGCGGGAGGGCACAGATACGCAGTATTTT.

This chain uses TRBV27 with TRBJ1-5; TRBD1 matches at 7 bases. CDR1 is MNHEY and CDR2 is SMNVEV in the germline V gene (reference sequence). V shed 5 bases, J shed 6 bases, and the junction held 4 bases outside the gene matches. CDR3 length: 13 residues. The DNA of the CDR3 is TGTGCCAGCAGTGACAGGGTACGTCAGCCCCAGCATTTT. Translated, it gives CASSDRVRQPQHF.

The J gene is TRBJ1-2, the V gene TRBV29-1, with D perhaps matching TRBD1 (6 bases). V was trimmed by 3 bases and J by 0 bases, leaving 14 bases between them. Germline V gives CDR1 SQVTM, CDR2 ANQGSEA. The CDR3 extends over 15 amino acids. The CDR3 DNA reads as TGCAGCGTTGATACACCGGGGGCCCCTAACTATGGCTACACCTTC. It specifies CSVDTPGAPNYGYTF.

This clonotype occurred many times. Here the CDR3 DNA reads TGTGCCATCAGTGACCCCGTACATACTAGCGGGAGAAAGGGTGAGCAGTTCTTC. Its translation is CAISDPVHTSGRKGEQFF. This sequence joins TRBV10-3 and TRBJ2-1, with 11 bases lining up with TRBD2. V shed 3 bases and J 9 bases; nucleotides not matched to a gene: 16. Germline loops: CDR1 ENHRY, CDR2 SYGVKD. This CDR3 comprises 18 residues.

This clonotype has a handful of counts. The V and J genes are TRBV5-1 and TRBJ2-1; 9 positions match TRBD2. CDR1 is SGHRS, CDR2 YFSETQ, per germline. This CDR3 region has 15 residues. V gave up 0 bases and J gave up 7 bases; unmatched junction bases: 5. The CDR3 nucleotides are TGCGCCAGCAGCTTGGCCGGGAGCGGGAGGAATGAGCAGTTCTTC. Translating it yields CASSLAGSGRNEQFF.

The chain recombines TRBV30 with TRBJ2-7; TRBD2 matches at 7 bases. Germline CDR1 reads GTSNPN; CDR2 reads SVGIG (reference sequence). V shed 0 bases, J shed 2 bases, and the junction held 7 bases outside the gene matches. The CDR3 has 15 residues. CDR3 nucleotides: TGTGCCTGGAGTGTATGGGCGGGAGATCCCTACGAGCAGTACTTC. Its translation: CAWSVWAGDPYEQYF.

This clonotype was seen more than once but under ten times. This chain uses TRBV6-2 or TRBV6-3 with TRBJ1-5; 7 nucleotides align to TRBD1. V gave up 3 bases and J gave up 8 bases; unmatched junction bases: 7. The CDR3 sequence is 14 residues long. CDR1 and CDR2 (germline): MNHEY, SVGEGT. The CDR3 reads CASSYEGARKPQHF. CDR3 in DNA: TGTGCCAGCAGTTATGAGGGGGCAAGGAAGCCCCAGCATTTT.

This clonotype was counted at least ten times. V usage is TRBV3-1 and J usage is TRBJ2-2, with 10 bases that match TRBD2. The CDR3 sequence is 14 residues long. The V gene end was trimmed by 6 bases and the J gene end by 8 bases; junction bases not matched to a gene: 6. In germline, CDR1 is LGHDT, CDR2 YNNKEL (reference sequence). The CDR3 protein is CASRNSGRSGELFF. The CDR3 DNA is TGTGCCAGCAGAAATAGCGGGAGGTCTGGGGAGCTGTTTTTT.

This clonotype was observed at least ten times. The chain combines TRBV28 with TRBJ2-7; 9 positions agree with TRBD1. Germline CDR1 and CDR2: MDHEN and SYDVKM. The CDR3 covers 15 residues. J gave up 1 base and V 7 bases, and 8 bases lay outside the gene matches. The DNA of the CDR3 is TGTGCCAGCATCGATCCGGGACAGGGATCCTACGAGCAGTACTTC. It is translated as CASIDPGQGSYEQYF.

This clonotype came up many times. The rearrangement links TRBV6-2 or TRBV6-3 to TRBJ2-1, with 10 bases identical to TRBD2. The CDR3 spans 17 residues. V was pared by 0 bases and J by 3 bases, with 5 bases of the junction left unmatched. From germline, CDR1 is MNHEY and CDR2 SVGEGT. The CDR3 protein is CASSYSISSGSYNEQFF. In DNA, the CDR3 is TGTGCCAGCAGTTACTCGATTTCTAGCGGGAGCTACAATGAGCAGTTCTTC.

Many counts were recorded for this clonotype. The chain carries TRBV9 and TRBJ1-4; D gene ambiguous. The CDR3 loop spans 15 amino acids. The V end lost 5 bases, the J end lost 3 bases, and 14 bases lay between the germline ends. CDR1 SGDLS and CDR2 YYNGEE come from the germline V gene. The CDR3 here is CASSSGRVANEKLFF. As DNA, the CDR3 is TGTGCCAGCAGTTCCGGGCGTGTCGCTAATGAAAAACTGTTTTTT.

This clonotype was found a few times. This chain links TRBV7-9 with TRBJ2-1; 9 nucleotides align to TRBD1. V gave up 3 bases and J gave up 6 bases; unmatched junction bases: 6. The CDR3 loop spans 15 amino acids. Looked up from germline, CDR1 is SEHNR and CDR2 is FQNEAQ (reference sequence). The CDR3 DNA sequence: TGTGCCAGCAGCTTGGGACAGGGTTGGTCCAATGAGCAGTTCTTC. This codes for CASSLGQGWSNEQFF.

The table lists this clonotype with many counts. The chain recombines TRBV4-3 with TRBJ2-1, with 12 bases identical to TRBD2. Germline CDR1 LGHNA, CDR2 YSLEER. This CDR3 comprises 18 residues. Germline trimming cut 0 bases from V and 9 bases from J; bases unmatched to any gene: 12. The CDR3 sequence is CASSQDTIASGREGEQFF. As DNA, the CDR3 is TGCGCCAGCAGCCAAGATACGATTGCTAGCGGGAGGGAAGGTGAGCAGTTCTTC.

This clonotype was detected many times. V gene TRBV5-6 combines with J gene TRBJ2-7; unclear D gene. Trimming pared 2 bases from V and 3 bases from J, leaving 6 bases between. The CDR3 is made up of 12 amino acids. Germline CDR1 is SGHDT and CDR2 is YYEEEE. The CDR3: CASSFLDYEQYF. For the CDR3, the DNA is TGTGCCAGCAGCTTTCTCGACTACGAGCAGTACTTC.

V and J are TRBV5-1 and TRBJ2-1, with D perhaps matching TRBD2 (8 bases). The CDR3 sequence is 15 residues long. Germline lookup yields CDR1 SGHRS and CDR2 YFSETQ. V was cut by 2 bases and J by 6 bases, with 15 bases left in between. The CDR3 sequence is CASSLGDSGSNEQFF. CDR3 in DNA: TGCGCCAGCAGCTTAGGGGACAGCGGGAGCAATGAGCAGTTCTTC.

At least ten counts were recorded for this clonotype. One end of the junction fails to match germline, which may point to a read error. The chain uses TRBV7-2 and TRBJ1-6, with D unclear. This CDR3 is built from 14 residues. Germline CDR1 is SGHTA and CDR2 is FQGNSA. The CDR3 coding sequence is TGTGCCAGCAGCCAGGCGGGAGATAATTCGCCCCTCCACTTT. It translates to CASSQAGDNSPLHF.

This clonotype was detected ten times or more. Written as DNA, the CDR3 is TGCAGTGCTAGAGATTATGGGGGAGGGGATGGCTACACCTTC. This sequence encodes CSARDYGGGDGYTF. V and J are TRBV20-1 and TRBJ1-2, with D tentatively TRBD1 (5 bases). Trimming took off 0 bases at V and 6 bases at J, with 14 bases between the two ends. The CDR3 is 14 amino acids. The germline V gene has CDR1 DFQATT and CDR2 SNEGSKA (reference sequence).

This clonotype was seen at least ten times. V gene TRBV12-3 or TRBV12-4 combines with J gene TRBJ2-3; the D gene is possibly TRBD1 (6 bases). CDR3 size: 14 residues. Deletions cut 7 bases from V and 0 bases from J, with 11 bases between. CDR3 in amino acids: CASTTGLSTDTQYF. DNA for the CDR3: TGTGCCAGCACCACAGGGCTAAGCACAGATACGCAGTATTTT.

The sample holds many counts of this clonotype. J is TRBJ2-7 and V is TRBV7-8; TRBD1 agrees at 9 bases. Germline CDR1 and CDR2: SGHVS and FQNEAQ. V was clipped by 4 bases and J by 0 bases; unmatched bases: 16. The CDR3 totals 19 residues. Here the CDR3 DNA reads TGTGCCAGCAGCTGGGCTTTTTTGAACGGACAGGGGAGCTCCTACGAGCAGTACTTC. It is translated as CASSWAFLNGQGSSYEQYF.

This clonotype was detected ten times or more. The chain employs TRBV2 and TRBJ2-3; TRBD2 matches at 7 bases. The CDR3 consists of 14 residues. Unmatched junction bases numbered 8, after V lost 5 bases and J lost 6 bases. The germline V gene has CDR1 SNHLY and CDR2 FYNNEI. CDR3 DNA sequence: TGTGCCAGCAGTATTGCGGGAGAACGGGATACGCAGTATTTT. The encoded protein is CASSIAGERDTQYF.

V is TRBV27 and J is TRBJ2-3; TRBD2 might be the D (5 bases). The CDR3 length is 14 residues. The V gene's germline CDR1 is MNHEY and CDR2 SMNVEV (reference sequence). Trimming stripped 3 bases from V and 6 bases from J, with 13 bases between. The CDR3 DNA is TGTGCCAGCAGTTTTTTTCTTGGCGGGGATACGCAGTATTTT. This gives the protein CASSFFLGGDTQYF.

This clonotype was seen ten or more times. V is TRBV12-3 or TRBV12-4 and J is TRBJ1-1, with 7 positions matching TRBD1. V lost 6 bases to trimming and J lost 0 bases; unmatched junction nucleotides: 4. The CDR3 loop spans 14 amino acids. DNA for the CDR3: TGTGCCAGCAGCCGGACAGGACTGAACACTGAAGCTTTCTTT. Encoded protein: CASSRTGLNTEAFF.

This clonotype was recorded many times. This chain connects TRBV28 to TRBJ2-3, with D possibly being TRBD1 or TRBD2 (5 bases each). Germline CDR1 reads MDHEN; CDR2 reads SYDVKM. This CDR3 has 14 amino acids. Trimming pared 5 bases from V and 2 bases from J, leaving 11 bases between. CDR3 DNA sequence: TGTGCCAGCAGTCGTCTGGGGGTCACAGATACGCAGTATTTT. Its translation: CASSRLGVTDTQYF.